One and the same sample provided the 15 T cell receptor beta chains below, sequenced in a study of T-cell reconstitution after alpha-beta-depleted transplantation in children (dated by TCRdb to about 2016). Libraries came from PCR. The sample was run on an Illumina HiSeq 2500. To normalize quantification of the TCRbeta repertoire, the TCR libraries were built with molecular barcoding that relied on unique molecular identifiers. The public reads were run again by TCRdb, first through fastp at Q25 and then through MiXCR, and only productive beta chains were kept. Merged by CDR3 protein, the rows form single entries marked with the most common genes and DNA. The sample contains about 360,000 distinct CDR3 sequences, less than 15% of them found a single time. Around 4.1% of the sample belongs to the ten largest clones. This specimen consisted of PBMCs, obtained from the stem cell graft. All receptors come from a human donor who donated a stem cell graft to a child with Fanconi anemia.

This clonotype ranks as medium-sized. The V and J genes are TRBV7-9 and TRBJ1-5; D is ambiguous. Germline-derived CDR1 and CDR2 are SEHNR and FQNEAQ (reference sequence). V dropped 2 bases and J dropped 7 bases, with 9 bases sitting between them. The length of the CDR3 is 13 residues. CDR3 nucleotide sequence: TGTGCCAGCAGCTTATCCGACTGGCAGCCCCAGCATTTT. Translating gives CASSLSDWQPQHF. The full variable domain, rest sourced from reference TRBV7-9 and TRBJ1-5, is DTGVSQNPRHKITKRGQNVTFRCDPISEHNRLYWYRQTLGQGPEFLTYFQNEAQLEKSRLLSDRFSAERPKGSFSTLEIQRTEQGDSAMYLCASSLSDWQPQHFGDGTRLSIL.

V gene TRBV7-9 combines with J gene TRBJ2-1; TRBD2 matches at 13 bases. The CDR3 has 16 residues. CDR1 and CDR2 (germline): SEHNR, FQNEAQ (reference sequence). Losses at the gene ends were 4 bases for V and 7 bases for J; bases not matched to a gene: 7. CDR3 sequence: CASSSTSGGITNEQFF. The CDR3 DNA follows: TGTGCCAGCAGCTCGACTAGCGGGGGGATTACGAATGAGCAGTTCTTC.

This clonotype was detected many times. V and J are TRBV20-1 and TRBJ2-5, with D unresolved. The ends were cut back, 5 bases at V and 2 bases at J, with 12 bases in the middle. CDR1 DFQATT and CDR2 SNEGSKA come from the germline V gene (reference sequence). This CDR3 is 13 amino acids long. The CDR3 protein is CSAVVKVQETQYF. For the CDR3, the DNA is TGCAGTGCTGTAGTCAAGGTACAAGAGACCCAGTACTTC.

At least ten counts were recorded for this clonotype. This chain links TRBV7-6 with TRBJ2-1; D is unresolved. The V end was cut by 1 base, the J end by 0 bases, with 7 bases between. There are 15 residues in the CDR3. Germline V gene sequence: CDR1 SGHVS, CDR2 FNYEAQ. Written as DNA, the CDR3 is TGTGCCAGCAGCTTAGATGTGAGCTCCTACAATGAGCAGTTCTTC. Protein: CASSLDVSSYNEQFF. The full variable domain, completed using reference TRBV7-6 and TRBJ2-1, is GAGVSQSPRYKVTKRGQDVALRCDPISGHVSLYWYRQALGQGPEFLTYFNYEAQQDKSGLPNDRFSAERPEGSISTLTIQRTEQRDSAMYRCASSLDVSSYNEQFFGPGTRLTVL.

This clonotype turned up a few times. The rearrangement uses TRBV3-1 and TRBJ2-2, with TRBD2 matching 7 bases. The CDR3 has 15 amino acids. Germline CDR1 is LGHDT and CDR2 is YNNKEL (reference sequence). V lost 3 bases, J lost 3 bases, and 4 bases stayed unmatched. The CDR3 sequence is CASSQAGDHTGELFF. The DNA for the CDR3 is TGTGCCAGCAGCCAGGCGGGGGACCACACCGGGGAGCTGTTTTTT.

This clonotype was counted a few times. Compared with germline, one end of the junction differs, possibly owing to a read error. The V gene is TRBV4-2, the J gene TRBJ1-1; D call uncertain. The CDR3 spans 14 residues. The germline CDR1 and CDR2 sequences are LGHNA and YNFKEQ. The CDR3 protein is CASRHYRKDTEAFF. In nucleotides, the CDR3 is TGTGCCAGCCGCCACTACCGCAAGGACACTGAAGCTTTCTTT.

This clonotype has only a few counts. The J gene is TRBJ1-2, the V gene TRBV24-1; D gene uncertain. The germline V gene encodes CDR1 KGHDR and CDR2 SFDVKD. Trimming removed 4 bases from V and 2 bases from J, with 10 bases in between. The CDR3 totals 14 residues. For the CDR3, the DNA is TGTGCCACCAGTGACGACACCGACAACTATGGCTACACCTTC. The encoded protein is CATSDDTDNYGYTF.

The genes are TRBV5-1 and TRBJ1-1, with 8 bases fitting TRBD1. CDR3 length: 12 residues. V gave up 6 bases and J gave up 5 bases; unmatched junction bases: 3. Germline V gives CDR1 SGHRS, CDR2 YFSETQ. CDR3 DNA: TGCGCCAGCATAGGGACAGGAACTGAAGCTTTCTTT. Translating it yields CASIGTGTEAFF.

The sample holds many counts of this clonotype. The rearrangement links TRBV6-2 or TRBV6-3 to TRBJ1-5, with D possibly being TRBD1 (5 bases). CDR3 length equals 14 residues. Germline CDR1 MNHEY, CDR2 SVGEGT. V dropped 2 bases and J dropped 5 bases, with 10 bases sitting between them. The CDR3 DNA follows: TGTGCCAGCAGTTACGCCCAGGGCCATCAGCCCCAGCATTTT. Translating it yields CASSYAQGHQPQHF.

This clonotype was recorded at least ten times. The V call is TRBV7-9, the J call TRBJ2-5, with 8 nucleotides matching TRBD2. Unmatched junction bases numbered 1, after V lost 3 bases and J lost 1 base. CDR3 size: 14 residues. The V gene's germline CDR1 is SEHNR and CDR2 FQNEAQ (reference sequence). CDR3 protein: CASSLAGGQETQYF. CDR3 nucleotides: TGTGCCAGCAGCTTGGCGGGGGGCCAAGAGACCCAGTACTTC.

In its sample, this clonotype was seen many times. The genes are TRBV7-2 and TRBJ2-3; D remains ambiguous. Germline V gene lookup returns CDR1 SGHTA and CDR2 FQGNSA. The CDR3 is 13 residues long. Trimming left V 5 bases short and J 5 bases short, with 11 bases between. CDR3 bases: TGTGCCAGCAGCCCCGGGCGAGTAGATACGCAGTATTTT. Amino acids: CASSPGRVDTQYF.

This clonotype was observed many times. The chain combines TRBV6-5 with TRBJ2-1; D is possibly TRBD2 (5 bases). The CDR3 totals 15 residues. Germline V lookup: CDR1 MNHEY, CDR2 SVGAGI. V was clipped by 0 bases and J by 0 bases, with 6 bases between them. The CDR3 nucleotides are TGTGCCAGCAGTTACTCGGGGAGCTCCTACAATGAGCAGTTCTTC. Protein sequence: CASSYSGSSYNEQFF.

This chain uses TRBV11-2 with TRBJ2-3, with 11 positions matching TRBD1. The CDR3 contains 15 residues. The germline V gene encodes CDR1 SGHAT and CDR2 FQNNGV. V shed 4 bases and J 5 bases; nucleotides not matched to a gene: 5. CDR3 sequence: CASSSGQGEQDTQYF. In DNA form, the CDR3 reads TGTGCCAGCAGCTCGGGACAGGGGGAACAAGATACGCAGTATTTT.

The sample holds one count of this clonotype. The chain joins TRBV6-4 to TRBJ2-1; 7 bases fit TRBD2. Germline V gives CDR1 MRHNA, CDR2 SNTAGT. After removal of 2 bases from V and 6 bases from J, the junction contained 7 bases not matched to a gene. There are 15 residues in the CDR3. This CDR3 reads CASSDKAGMPNEQFF. In DNA form, the CDR3 reads TGTGCCAGCAGTGACAAAGCGGGGATGCCCAATGAGCAGTTCTTC.

The V gene is TRBV6-2 or TRBV6-3, the J gene TRBJ1-1; D gene unclear. The CDR3 length is 14 residues. Germline V CDR1 and CDR2: MNHEY, SVGEGT. Trimming stripped 7 bases from V and 4 bases from J, with 16 bases between. CDR3 nucleotide sequence: TGTGCCAGCATCAGGAATTCTTTATCCACTGAAGCTTTCTTT. Protein sequence: CASIRNSLSTEAFF.